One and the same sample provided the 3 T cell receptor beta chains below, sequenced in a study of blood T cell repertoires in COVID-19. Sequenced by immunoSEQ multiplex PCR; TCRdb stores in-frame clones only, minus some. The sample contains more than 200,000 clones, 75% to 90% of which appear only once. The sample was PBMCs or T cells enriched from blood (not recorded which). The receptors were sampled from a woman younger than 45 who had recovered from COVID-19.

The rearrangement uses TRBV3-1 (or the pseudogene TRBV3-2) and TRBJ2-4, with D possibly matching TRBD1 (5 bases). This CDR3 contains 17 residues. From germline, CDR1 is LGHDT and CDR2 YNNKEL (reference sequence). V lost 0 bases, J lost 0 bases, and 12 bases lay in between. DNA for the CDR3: TGTGCCAGCAGCCAAGATAACAAGGGGAAAGCCAAAAACATTCAGTACTTC. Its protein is CASSQDNKGKAKNIQYF.

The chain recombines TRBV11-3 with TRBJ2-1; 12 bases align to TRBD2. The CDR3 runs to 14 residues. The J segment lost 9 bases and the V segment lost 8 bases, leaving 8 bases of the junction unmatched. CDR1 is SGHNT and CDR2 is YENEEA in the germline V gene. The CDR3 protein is CASGSSGRASEQFF. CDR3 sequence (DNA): TGTGCCAGCGGATCTAGCGGGAGGGCCAGTGAGCAGTTCTTC.

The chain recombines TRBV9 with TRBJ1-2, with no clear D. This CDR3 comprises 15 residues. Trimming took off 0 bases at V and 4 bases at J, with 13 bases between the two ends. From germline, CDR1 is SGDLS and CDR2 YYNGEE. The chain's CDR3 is CASSVDHISSYGYTF. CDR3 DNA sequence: TGTGCCAGCAGCGTAGACCACATCTCAAGCTATGGCTACACCTTC.